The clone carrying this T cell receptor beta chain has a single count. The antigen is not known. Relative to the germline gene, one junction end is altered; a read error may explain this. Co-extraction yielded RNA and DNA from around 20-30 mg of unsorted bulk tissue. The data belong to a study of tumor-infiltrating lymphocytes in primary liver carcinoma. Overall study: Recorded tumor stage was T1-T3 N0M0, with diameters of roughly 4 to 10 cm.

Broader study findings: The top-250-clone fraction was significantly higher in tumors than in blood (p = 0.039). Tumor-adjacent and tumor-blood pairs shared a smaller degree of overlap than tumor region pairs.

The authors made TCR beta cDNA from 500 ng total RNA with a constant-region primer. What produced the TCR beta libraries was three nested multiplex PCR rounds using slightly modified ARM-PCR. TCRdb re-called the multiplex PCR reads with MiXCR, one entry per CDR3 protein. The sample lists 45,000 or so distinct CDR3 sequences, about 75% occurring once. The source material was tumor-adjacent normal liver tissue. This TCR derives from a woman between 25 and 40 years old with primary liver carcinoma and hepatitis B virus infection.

The CDR3 sequence is CPSSPIAKVEEQYF. The CDR3 DNA reads as TGTCCCAGCAGCCCTATAGCGAAAGTGGAAGAGCAGTACTTC. This rearrangement joins TRBV11-2 to TRBJ2-7, with D possibly matching TRBD2 (5 bases). The CDR3 loop spans 14 amino acids. Germline values: CDR1 SGHAT, CDR2 FQNNGV.